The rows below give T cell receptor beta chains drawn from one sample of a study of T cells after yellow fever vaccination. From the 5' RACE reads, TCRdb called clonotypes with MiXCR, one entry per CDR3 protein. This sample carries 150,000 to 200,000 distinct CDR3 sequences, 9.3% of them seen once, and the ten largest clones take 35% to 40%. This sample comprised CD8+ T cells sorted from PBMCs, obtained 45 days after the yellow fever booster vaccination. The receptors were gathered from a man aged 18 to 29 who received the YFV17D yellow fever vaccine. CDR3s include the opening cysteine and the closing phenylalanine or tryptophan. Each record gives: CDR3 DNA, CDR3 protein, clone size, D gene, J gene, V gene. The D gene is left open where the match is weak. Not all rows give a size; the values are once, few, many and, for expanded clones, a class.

DNA: TGTGCCAGCAGTTTAAGTCACAGGGGCCAGCCCCAGCATTTT; CDR3: CASSLSHRGQPQHF; size: few; D: TRBD1; J: TRBJ1-5; V: TRBV12-3/TRBV12-4
DNA: TGCGCCAGCAGCCGGAGGACTAGCGACTACGAGCAGTACTTC; CDR3: CASSRRTSDYEQYF; size: -; D: TRBD2; J: TRBJ2-7; V: TRBV4-1
DNA: TGTGCCAGCAGCTCCGAGGACGGTGTATGGGGCTACACCTTC; CDR3: CASSSEDGVWGYTF; size: -; D: -; J: TRBJ1-2; V: TRBV7-9
DNA: TGTGCCAGCAGTGTCCGACCTATTGACACTGAAGCTTTCTTT; CDR3: CASSVRPIDTEAFF; size: few; D: -; J: TRBJ1-1; V: TRBV6-1
DNA: TGTGCCAGCAGCCTCTTTGACAGGGGGCGGGAGACCCAGTACTTC; CDR3: CASSLFDRGRETQYF; size: many; D: TRBD1; J: TRBJ2-5; V: TRBV5-5
DNA: TGCAGTGCGCGGGACAGGGCAACCTACGAGCAGTACTTC; CDR3: CSARDRATYEQYF; size: many; D: TRBD1; J: TRBJ2-7; V: TRBV20-1
DNA: TGTGCCAGCAGTTTGCGAGGGATCGGAGAGACCCAGTACTTC; CDR3: CASSLRGIGETQYF; size: -; D: -; J: TRBJ2-5; V: TRBV28
DNA: TGCGCCAGCAGCCCCCTAGGGCAAGGGGTAGAGAGGTTCTTC; CDR3: CASSPLGQGVERFF; size: many; D: -; J: TRBJ2-1; V: TRBV5-1
DNA: TGCGCCAGCAGCCTTCGAGGGGGGGTCAGCTCCTACGAGCAGTACTTC; CDR3: CASSLRGGVSSYEQYF; size: many; D: -; J: TRBJ2-7; V: TRBV4-1
DNA: TGTGCCAGCAGCTTTTTAAGTGAAGCTTTCTTT; CDR3: CASSFLSEAFF; size: many; D: -; J: TRBJ1-1; V: TRBV5-4
DNA: TGTGCCAGCAGTTACCGGACGTTAGGTTTAGGGACTGGGGCCAACGTCCTGACTTTC; CDR3: CASSYRTLGLGTGANVLTF; size: -; D: -; J: TRBJ2-6; V: TRBV6-2/TRBV6-3
DNA: TGCAGCGTTGGGGGAAAGGGCCCCACCACAGATACGCAGTATTTT; CDR3: CSVGGKGPTTDTQYF; size: few; D: -; J: TRBJ2-3; V: TRBV29-1
DNA: TGTGCCAGCAGCTCAGAGGGACTAGCAAGTGAGCAGTTCTTC; CDR3: CASSSEGLASEQFF; size: few; D: TRBD2; J: TRBJ2-1; V: TRBV7-8
DNA: TGCAGCGTTGACAAAGGGGACACCGGGGAGCTGTTTTTT; CDR3: CSVDKGDTGELFF; size: -; D: -; J: TRBJ2-2; V: TRBV29-1
DNA: TGTGCCAGCAGCTTAATACGGGGAAGACCCGAAAAACTGTTTTTT; CDR3: CASSLIRGRPEKLFF; size: -; D: -; J: TRBJ1-4; V: TRBV7-9
DNA: TGTGCCAGCACCGCTGGACAGAACATGAACACTGAAGCTTTCTTT; CDR3: CASTAGQNMNTEAFF; size: many; D: -; J: TRBJ1-1; V: TRBV27
DNA: TGCAGTGCTACTACTACAGGGCTCGAGGGAAACACCATATATTTT; CDR3: CSATTTGLEGNTIYF; size: -; D: -; J: TRBJ1-3; V: TRBV20-1
DNA: TGTGCCAGCAGTTACTCGAGGCTAGCGGGGAGAGATACGCAGTATTTT; CDR3: CASSYSRLAGRDTQYF; size: few; D: TRBD2; J: TRBJ2-3; V: TRBV6-6
DNA: TGTGCCTGGAACTATTTAGCGGGATCTAGCACAGATACGCAGTATTTT; CDR3: CAWNYLAGSSTDTQYF; size: few; D: TRBD2; J: TRBJ2-3; V: TRBV30
DNA: TGTGCCAGCAGCCAGGGGGGGAGGGAAACAGATACGCAGTATTTT; CDR3: CASSQGGRETDTQYF; size: -; D: TRBD2; J: TRBJ2-3; V: TRBV3-1
DNA: TGTGCCACCGGAGCGGCCCTCTCCTACAATGAGCAGTTCTTC; CDR3: CATGAALSYNEQFF; size: few; D: -; J: TRBJ2-1; V: TRBV25-1
DNA: TGTGCCAGCAGCTTGGGGAGGGTCAGGGACGAGCAGTACTTC; CDR3: CASSLGRVRDEQYF; size: few; D: -; J: TRBJ2-7; V: TRBV5-4
DNA: TGCGCCAGCAGAATAGCGAGCTCCTACAATGAGCAGTTCTTC; CDR3: CASRIASSYNEQFF; size: many; D: -; J: TRBJ2-1; V: TRBV4-1
DNA: TGTGCCAGCAGCGACGGCACGAATACGCAGTATTTT; CDR3: CASSDGTNTQYF; size: many; D: -; J: TRBJ2-3; V: TRBV7-6
DNA: TGTGCCAGCAGCCAACGGGGGGATACGCAGTATTTT; CDR3: CASSQRGDTQYF; size: -; D: -; J: TRBJ2-3; V: TRBV3-1
DNA: TGTGCCAGCAGTTCCGGGACGACAAGGGACTATGGCTACACCTTC; CDR3: CASSSGTTRDYGYTF; size: few; D: -; J: TRBJ1-2; V: TRBV12-3/TRBV12-4
DNA: TGTGCCAGCAGTGCAGGACAGGGGACCTATAATTCACCCCTCCACTTT; CDR3: CASSAGQGTYNSPLHF; size: -; D: TRBD1; J: TRBJ1-6; V: TRBV27
DNA: TGTGCCAGCAACGGTAGGGCAGGGAGCGGCAATCAGCCCCAGCATTTT; CDR3: CASNGRAGSGNQPQHF; size: few; D: -; J: TRBJ1-5; V: TRBV5-8
DNA: TGTGCCAGCTCACCGACCGGGACAGAAGGCAATCAGCCCCAGCATTTT; CDR3: CASSPTGTEGNQPQHF; size: -; D: TRBD1; J: TRBJ1-5; V: TRBV18
DNA: TGTGCCAGCAGTGAACCCCCCCGCGGGGGCCTAGAGACCCAGTACTTC; CDR3: CASSEPPRGGLETQYF; size: few; D: -; J: TRBJ2-5; V: TRBV6-4
DNA: TGTGCCAGCAGCCCCGTGCCGTGGGAGACCCAGTACTTC; CDR3: CASSPVPWETQYF; size: -; D: -; J: TRBJ2-5; V: TRBV9
DNA: TGCGCCAGCGGACAGGGGGCGGTGAACACTGAAGCTTTCTTT; CDR3: CASGQGAVNTEAFF; size: few; D: TRBD1; J: TRBJ1-1; V: TRBV4-1
DNA: TGTGCCAGCAGTTACGACCGGGACACACTTAATCAGCCCCAGCATTTT; CDR3: CASSYDRDTLNQPQHF; size: -; D: -; J: TRBJ1-5; V: TRBV6-2/TRBV6-3
DNA: TGTGCCAGCAGCTCCTATTCGCGGGGGAGCACAGAGACGCAGTATTTT; CDR3: CASSSYSRGSTETQYF; size: -; D: TRBD2; J: TRBJ2-3; V: TRBV7-6
DNA: TGTGCCAGCACCTATGCAGGGGGAACTGAAGCTTTCTTT; CDR3: CASTYAGGTEAFF; size: few; D: TRBD1; J: TRBJ1-1; V: TRBV12-3/TRBV12-4
DNA: TGCGCCAGCAGAACTGAACTTTGGGGCGGGGAGACCCAGTACTTC; CDR3: CASRTELWGGETQYF; size: many; D: -; J: TRBJ2-5; V: TRBV4-3
DNA: TGCAGTGCCAGGTGGATATTGGGTAACGAGCAGTACTTC; CDR3: CSARWILGNEQYF; size: -; D: -; J: TRBJ2-7; V: TRBV20-1
DNA: TGTGCCAGCAGCCAAGAGAGCGGGGGGGACACCGGGGAGCTGTTTTTT; CDR3: CASSQESGGDTGELFF; size: many; D: TRBD2; J: TRBJ2-2; V: TRBV3-1
DNA: TGTGCCAGCAGCTTAGTATCACGGGGATATGGCTACACCTTC; CDR3: CASSLVSRGYGYTF; size: -; D: -; J: TRBJ1-2; V: TRBV7-9
DNA: TGCGCCAGCAGCCCGGTTGGGGAGGCCAGAGGTGAGACCCAGTACTTC; CDR3: CASSPVGEARGETQYF; size: many; D: -; J: TRBJ2-5; V: TRBV4-1
DNA: TGTGCCAGCAGCGTTTTGAGTATATCCGGCCTCCTGAGAGAGACCCAGTACTTC; CDR3: CASSVLSISGLLRETQYF; size: few; D: -; J: TRBJ2-5; V: TRBV7-9
DNA: TGTGCCAGCAGTGACGGGACAGGGGGGTTGCTTGGCTACACCTTC; CDR3: CASSDGTGGLLGYTF; size: few; D: TRBD1; J: TRBJ1-2; V: TRBV6-4
DNA: TGCGCCAGCAGCCAAGATAGAGTGGCTAGCGGGGGGTCAGGTGAGACCCAGTACTTC; CDR3: CASSQDRVASGGSGETQYF; size: -; D: TRBD2; J: TRBJ2-5; V: TRBV4-1
DNA: TGTGCCAGCAGCTTTGGGACTAGCGGTCTGCAGTTCTTC; CDR3: CASSFGTSGLQFF; size: few; D: TRBD2; J: TRBJ2-1; V: TRBV7-6
DNA: TGTGCCAGCAGCTTAGGACTAGGGTCCGAGCAGTACTTC; CDR3: CASSLGLGSEQYF; size: once; D: -; J: TRBJ2-7; V: TRBV11-2
DNA: TGTGCTAGTGGTTTGAGTGGGCAAGGGGGCACAGATACGCAGTATTTT; CDR3: CASGLSGQGGTDTQYF; size: -; D: -; J: TRBJ2-3; V: TRBV12-5
DNA: TGCGCCAGCAGCCAGGGGGGCCGTCCCCTCCACTTT; CDR3: CASSQGGRPLHF; size: -; D: -; J: TRBJ1-6; V: TRBV4-1